This T cell receptor beta chain was recovered during a study of blood T cell repertoires in COVID-19. Study background: Specimens from acute and convalescent COVID-19 originated in the United States, Italy and Spain. PBMCs, B-cell-depleted T cells, or T cells were the source of the cDNA or gDNA that made up the material.

This CDR3 has 12 residues. V lost 2 bases and J 9 bases, leaving 10 bases between the germline ends. Per germline, CDR1 MNHNY and CDR2 SVGAGI (reference sequence). In the authors' workflow: Nucleated cell counts were estimated from reference gene primer amplification. Measured with immunoSEQ multiplex PCR; TCRdb has only the in-frame clones, and not every one. V and J calls and clone size are as listed in that table; D and trimming were resolved from the DNA. The sample gives 430,000 or so clones, around nine tenths of which show up once; 0.75% to 0.85% is in the top ten. The J gene is TRBJ2-5, the V gene TRBV6-6, with TRBD2 as a possible D gene (6 bases). The TCR sequence derives from a man aged 18 to 30 with COVID-19, enrolled during active disease. Sequenced material: peripheral blood. CDR3 coding DNA: TGTGCCAGCAGTTACGGGTGGGAGGCCCAGTACTTC. It specifies CASSYGWEAQYF.